The clone carrying this TCR beta chain was recorded a few times. Its matching antigen is unknown. Through a sample-barcoded 5' primer and a J-beta primer mix, a second PCR was run for roughly 7 to 11 cycles. Each CDR3 protein gets one entry after TCRdb re-called the 5' RACE reads with MiXCR. Among 1.2 million to 1.5 million distinct CDR3 sequences listed, approximately 38% were seen once. This record comes from a study of blood T cells in healthy people across ages. General study findings and limits: It was not possible, with unsorted PBMCs, to conclusively compare naive and antigen-experienced cells. Age showed a roughly linear inverse relationship with TCR beta diversity per million T cells.

The specimen was blood. This TCR was sampled from a woman between 18 and 29 years old in good health.

The CDR3 DNA reads TGCGCCAGCAGCCCCTTCGCCGGCTACGAGCAGTACTTC. This encodes CASSPFAGYEQYF. The V and J genes are TRBV4-1 and TRBJ2-7, with D unclear. V dropped 4 bases and J dropped 3 bases, with 10 bases sitting between them. Germline V gene lookup returns CDR1 MGHRA and CDR2 YSYEKL. CDR3 length: 13 residues.